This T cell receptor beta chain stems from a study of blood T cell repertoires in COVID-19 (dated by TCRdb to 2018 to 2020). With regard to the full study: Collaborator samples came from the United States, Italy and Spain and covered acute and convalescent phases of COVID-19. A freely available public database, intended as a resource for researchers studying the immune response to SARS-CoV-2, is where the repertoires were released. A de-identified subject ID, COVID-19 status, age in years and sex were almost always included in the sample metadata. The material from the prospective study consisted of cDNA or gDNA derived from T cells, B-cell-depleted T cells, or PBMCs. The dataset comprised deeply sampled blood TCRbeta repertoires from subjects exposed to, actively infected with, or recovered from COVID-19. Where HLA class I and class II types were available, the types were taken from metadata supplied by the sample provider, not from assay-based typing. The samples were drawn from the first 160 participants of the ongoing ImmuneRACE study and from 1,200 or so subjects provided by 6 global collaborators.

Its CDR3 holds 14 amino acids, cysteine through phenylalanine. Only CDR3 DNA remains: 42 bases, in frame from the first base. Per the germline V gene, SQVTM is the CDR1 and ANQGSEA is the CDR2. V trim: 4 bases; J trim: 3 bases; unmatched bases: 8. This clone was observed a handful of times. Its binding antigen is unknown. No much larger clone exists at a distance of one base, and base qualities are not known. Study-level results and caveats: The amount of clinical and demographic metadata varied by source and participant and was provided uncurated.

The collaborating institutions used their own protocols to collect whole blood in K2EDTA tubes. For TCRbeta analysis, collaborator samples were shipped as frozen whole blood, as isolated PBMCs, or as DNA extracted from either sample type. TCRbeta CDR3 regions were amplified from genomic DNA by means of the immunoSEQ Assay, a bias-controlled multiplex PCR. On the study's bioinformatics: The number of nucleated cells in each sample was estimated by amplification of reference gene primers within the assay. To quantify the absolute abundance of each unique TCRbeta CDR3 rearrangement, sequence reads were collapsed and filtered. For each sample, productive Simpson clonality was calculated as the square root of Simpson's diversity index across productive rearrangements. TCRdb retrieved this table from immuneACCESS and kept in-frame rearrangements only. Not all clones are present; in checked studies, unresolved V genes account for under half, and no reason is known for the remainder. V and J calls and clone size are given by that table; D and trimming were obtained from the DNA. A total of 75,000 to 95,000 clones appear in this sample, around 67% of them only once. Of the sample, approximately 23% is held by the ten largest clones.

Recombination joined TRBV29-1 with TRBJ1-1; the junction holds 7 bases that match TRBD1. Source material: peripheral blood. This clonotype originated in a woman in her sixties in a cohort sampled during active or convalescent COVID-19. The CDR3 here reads CSVGGQYLDTEAFF. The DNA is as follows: TGCAGCGTTGGGGGACAGTATTTGGACACTGAAGCTTTCTTT.